A single T cell receptor beta chain is shown here with its context. This entry belongs to a study of blood T cell repertoires in COVID-19. Study background: The study drew acute and convalescent COVID-19 samples from the United States, Italy and Spain. T cells, B-cell-depleted T cells, or PBMCs provided the cDNA or gDNA that served as material.

Source study methods: Estimates of nucleated cell counts were drawn from the amplification of reference gene primers. Sequenced by immunoSEQ multiplex PCR; TCRdb stores in-frame clones only, minus some. V, J and clone size were drawn from that table, and D and trimming were deduced from the DNA. The table shows 110,000 to 150,000 clones, with roughly 86% occurring only once. The CDR3 runs to 15 residues. V shed 3 bases and J 3 bases; nucleotides not matched to a gene: 3. Germline V gives CDR1 MNHEY, CDR2 SMNVEV (reference sequence). The TCR comes from a man between 65 and 85 years old with acute or convalescent COVID-19. V gene TRBV27 combines with J gene TRBJ2-1, with 9 positions matching TRBD2. Source material: peripheral blood. The CDR3 protein is CASSFRAGGYNEQFF. CDR3 nucleotides: TGTGCCAGCAGTTTCCGAGCGGGAGGCTACAATGAGCAGTTCTTC.